This record covers a single TCR beta chain. This sample is part of a study of cytomegalovirus exposure and HLA in healthy donors. The germline V gene encodes CDR1 GTSNPN and CDR2 SVGIG (reference sequence). The CDR3 length is 13 residues. V was pared by 5 bases and J by 4 bases, with 7 bases of the junction left unmatched. PCR used 60 Vbeta primers and 13 Jbeta primers. The table came from immunoSEQ multiplex PCR; TCRdb's copy has only in-frame clones and leaves some out. Counted here are roughly 120,000 clones, around 74% occurring once; the ten biggest clones make up around 1.6%. Regarding donors, all were healthy bone marrow donors.

The receptor comes from a woman between 18 and 29 years old in good health and CMV-seronegative. Sequencing was performed on PBMCs. The chain combines TRBV30 with TRBJ1-2; 7 positions match TRBD1. This chain's CDR3 is CAWVDRDSYGYTF. The DNA for the CDR3 is TGTGCCTGGGTTGACAGGGACTCCTATGGCTACACCTTC.